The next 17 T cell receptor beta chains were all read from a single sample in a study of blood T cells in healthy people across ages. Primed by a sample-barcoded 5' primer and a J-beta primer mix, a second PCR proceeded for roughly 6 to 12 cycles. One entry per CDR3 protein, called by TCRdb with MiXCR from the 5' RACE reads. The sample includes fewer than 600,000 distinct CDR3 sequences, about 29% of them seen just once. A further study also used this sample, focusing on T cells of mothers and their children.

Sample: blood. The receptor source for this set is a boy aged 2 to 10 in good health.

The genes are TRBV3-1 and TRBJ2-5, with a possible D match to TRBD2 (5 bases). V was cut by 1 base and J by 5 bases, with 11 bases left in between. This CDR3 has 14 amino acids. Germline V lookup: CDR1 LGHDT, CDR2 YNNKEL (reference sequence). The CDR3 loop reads CASSQVTRGETQYF. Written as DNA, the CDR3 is TGTGCCAGCAGCCAAGTAACCCGAGGGGAGACCCAGTACTTC.

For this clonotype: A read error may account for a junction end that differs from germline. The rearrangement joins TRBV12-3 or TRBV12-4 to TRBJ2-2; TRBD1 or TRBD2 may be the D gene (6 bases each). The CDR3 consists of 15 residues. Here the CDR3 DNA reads TGTGCCAGCAGTCTTACAGGGAGGAAAGCCGGGGAGCTGTGTTTT. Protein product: CASSLTGRKAGELCF.

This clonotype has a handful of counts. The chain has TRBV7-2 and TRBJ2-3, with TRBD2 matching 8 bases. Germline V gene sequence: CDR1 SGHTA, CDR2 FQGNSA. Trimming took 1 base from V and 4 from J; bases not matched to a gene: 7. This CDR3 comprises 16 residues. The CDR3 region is CASSLEGLVTADTQYF. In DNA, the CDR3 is TGTGCCAGCAGCTTAGAGGGACTAGTAACTGCAGATACGCAGTATTTT.

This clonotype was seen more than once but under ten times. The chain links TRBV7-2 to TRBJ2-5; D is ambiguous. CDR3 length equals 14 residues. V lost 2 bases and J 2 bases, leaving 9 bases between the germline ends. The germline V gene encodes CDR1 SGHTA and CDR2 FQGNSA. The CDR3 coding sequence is TGTGCCAGCAGCTTATATGGCGGTCAAGAGACCCAGTACTTC. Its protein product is CASSLYGGQETQYF.

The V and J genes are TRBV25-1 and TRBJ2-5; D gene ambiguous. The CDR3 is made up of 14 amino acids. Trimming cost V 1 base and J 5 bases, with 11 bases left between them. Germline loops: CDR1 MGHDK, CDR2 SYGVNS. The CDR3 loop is CASSESAGWETQYF. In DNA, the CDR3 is TGTGCCAGCAGTGAATCGGCAGGCTGGGAGACCCAGTACTTC.

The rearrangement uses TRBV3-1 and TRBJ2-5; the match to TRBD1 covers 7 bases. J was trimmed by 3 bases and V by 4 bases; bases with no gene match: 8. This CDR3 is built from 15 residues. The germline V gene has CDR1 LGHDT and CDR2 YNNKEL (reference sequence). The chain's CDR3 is CASSLPGTEEETQYF. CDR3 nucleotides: TGTGCCAGCAGCCTACCCGGGACAGAAGAAGAGACCCAGTACTTC.

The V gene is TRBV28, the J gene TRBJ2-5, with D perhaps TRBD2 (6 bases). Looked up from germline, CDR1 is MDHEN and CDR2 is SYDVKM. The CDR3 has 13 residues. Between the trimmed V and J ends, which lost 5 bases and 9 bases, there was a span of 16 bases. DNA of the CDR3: TGTGCCAGCAGTATCCAAGGGTGGGGGGCCCAGTACTTC. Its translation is CASSIQGWGAQYF.

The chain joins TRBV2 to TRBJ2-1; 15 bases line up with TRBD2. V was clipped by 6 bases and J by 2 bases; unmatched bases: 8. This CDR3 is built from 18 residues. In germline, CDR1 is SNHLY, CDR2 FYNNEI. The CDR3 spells CASRGLAGGKLAYNEQFF. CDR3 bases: TGTGCCAGCAGGGGACTAGCGGGAGGAAAACTGGCCTACAATGAGCAGTTCTTC.

CDR3 protein: CASSFDPNTEAFF. The CDR3, as DNA: TGTGCCAGCAGCTTTGACCCGAACACTGAAGCTTTCTTT. J is TRBJ1-1 and V is TRBV14; no reliable D call. Trimming took 5 bases from V and 1 from J, leaving 8 bases between them. The CDR3 totals 13 residues. Germline CDR1 is SGHDN and CDR2 is FVKESK.

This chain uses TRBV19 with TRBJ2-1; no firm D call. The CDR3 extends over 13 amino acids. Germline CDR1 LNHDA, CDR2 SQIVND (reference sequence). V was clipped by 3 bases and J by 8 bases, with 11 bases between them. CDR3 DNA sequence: TGTGCCAGTAGTATGCTTATTCGGGATGAGCAGTTCTTC. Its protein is CASSMLIRDEQFF.

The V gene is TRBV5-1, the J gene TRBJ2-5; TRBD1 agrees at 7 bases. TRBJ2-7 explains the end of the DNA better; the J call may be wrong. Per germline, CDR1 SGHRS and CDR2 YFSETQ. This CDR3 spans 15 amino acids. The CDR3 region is CASRYTGVNSYEQYF. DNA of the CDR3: TGCGCCAGCAGGTATACAGGGGTTAACTCCTACGAGCAGTACTTC.

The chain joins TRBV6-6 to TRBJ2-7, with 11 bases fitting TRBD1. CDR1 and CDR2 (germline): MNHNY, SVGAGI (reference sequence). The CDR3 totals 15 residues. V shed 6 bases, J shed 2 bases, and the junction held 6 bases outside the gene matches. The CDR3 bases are TGTGCCAGCAGAACATTGGGACAGGGGGCCTACGAGCAGTACTTC. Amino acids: CASRTLGQGAYEQYF.

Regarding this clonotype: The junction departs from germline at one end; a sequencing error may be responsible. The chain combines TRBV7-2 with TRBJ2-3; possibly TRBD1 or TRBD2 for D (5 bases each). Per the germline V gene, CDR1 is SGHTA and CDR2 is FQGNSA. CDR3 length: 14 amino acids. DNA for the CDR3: TGCGCCAGCAGCTTAGGGACCTCGTTGGTGTCGCAGTATTTT. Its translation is CASSLGTSLVSQYF.

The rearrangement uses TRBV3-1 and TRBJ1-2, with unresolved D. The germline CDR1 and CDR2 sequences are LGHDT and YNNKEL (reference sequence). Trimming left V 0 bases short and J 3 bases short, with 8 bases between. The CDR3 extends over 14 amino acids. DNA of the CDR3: TGTGCCAGCAGCCAAGAGTCGAAGGACTATGGCTACACCTTC. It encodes CASSQESKDYGYTF.

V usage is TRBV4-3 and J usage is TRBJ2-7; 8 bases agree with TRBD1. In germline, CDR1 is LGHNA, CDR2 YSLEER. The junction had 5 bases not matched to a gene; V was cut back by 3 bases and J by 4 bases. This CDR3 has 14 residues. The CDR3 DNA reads TGCGCCAGCAGCCAGCGGACAGGGCCGTACGAGCAGTACTTC. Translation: CASSQRTGPYEQYF.

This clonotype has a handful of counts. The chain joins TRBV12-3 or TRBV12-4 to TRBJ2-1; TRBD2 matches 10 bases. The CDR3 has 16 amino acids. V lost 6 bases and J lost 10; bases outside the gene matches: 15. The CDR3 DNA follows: TGTGCCAGCAGCAACTCACTAGCGGGGTTTGCTCGGGAGCAGTTCTTC. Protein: CASSNSLAGFAREQFF.

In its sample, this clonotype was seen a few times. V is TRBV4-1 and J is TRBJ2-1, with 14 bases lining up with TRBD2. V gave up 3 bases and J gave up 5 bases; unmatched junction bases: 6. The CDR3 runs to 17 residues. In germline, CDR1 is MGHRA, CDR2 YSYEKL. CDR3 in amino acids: CASSHPGLAGENNEQFF. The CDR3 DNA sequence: TGCGCCAGCAGCCACCCGGGACTAGCGGGGGAAAACAATGAGCAGTTCTTC.